This T cell receptor beta chain comes out of a study of Tregs in tolerant kidney transplant recipients. Whole-study results and caveats: Nucleotide sequences could not be compared across some patients' samples due to primer changes.

A word on this clone: Its antigen is as yet unknown.

CD4+CD25+CD127- Tregs, CD4+CD25- non-Tregs, CD4 and CD8 cells were sorted. TCRdb's copy holds only in-frame clones and misses some; the assay was immunoSEQ multiplex PCR. There are some 70,000 clones in the sample; approximately 91% occur only once, and 0.35% to 0.5% lies in the top ten. V was clipped by 9 bases and J by 4 bases; unmatched bases: 14. This CDR3 spans 15 amino acids. CDR1 and CDR2 (germline): LNHDA, SQIVND (reference sequence). This sample comprised CD4+ T cells from blood, obtained before the transplant. This TCR came from a human donor who received a combined kidney and bone marrow transplant. V is TRBV19 and J is TRBJ2-7; 8 positions agree with TRBD1. In nucleotides, the CDR3 is TGTGCCAGCCGTCCCGTCACAGGGGGGCAGTACGAGCAGTACTTC. It yields the protein CASRPVTGGQYEQYF.